This T cell receptor (beta chain) was recorded in a study of blood T cells in healthy people across ages. Primers used in a second PCR of about 6 to 11 cycles were a sample-barcoded 5' primer and a J-beta primer mix. TCRdb re-derived calls from the 5' RACE reads in MiXCR, one entry per CDR3 protein. Found here are 550,000 to 650,000 distinct CDR3 sequences, about 30% of them singletons; the top ten hold 15% to 17%. The CDR3 has 13 amino acids. Trimming took 5 bases from V and 7 from J; bases not matched to a gene: 8. Looked up from germline, CDR1 is DFQATT and CDR2 is SNEGSKA (reference sequence). This clonotype was picked up many times.

The receptor was derived from an elderly woman in good health. Source material: blood. The chain has TRBV20-1 and TRBJ2-3; 8 bases fit TRBD2. The CDR3 DNA follows: TGCAGTGCTTTTATAGCGGGGTCACATACGCAGTATTTT. It yields the protein CSAFIAGSHTQYF.